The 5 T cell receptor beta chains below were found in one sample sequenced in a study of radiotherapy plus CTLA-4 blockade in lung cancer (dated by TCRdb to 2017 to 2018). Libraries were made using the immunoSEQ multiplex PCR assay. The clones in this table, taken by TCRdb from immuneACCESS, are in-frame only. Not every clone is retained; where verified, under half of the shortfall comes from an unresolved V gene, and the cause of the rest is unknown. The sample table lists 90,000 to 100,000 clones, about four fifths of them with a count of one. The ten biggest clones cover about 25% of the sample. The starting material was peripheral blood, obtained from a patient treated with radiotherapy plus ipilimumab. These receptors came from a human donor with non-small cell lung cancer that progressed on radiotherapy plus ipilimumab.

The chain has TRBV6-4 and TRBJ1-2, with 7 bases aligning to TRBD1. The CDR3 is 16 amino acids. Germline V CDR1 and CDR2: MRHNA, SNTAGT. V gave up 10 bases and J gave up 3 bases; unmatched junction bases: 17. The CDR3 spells CATPRLTGTGDYGYTF. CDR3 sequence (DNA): TGTGCCACCCCACGCCTGACAGGGACGGGTGACTATGGCTACACCTTC.

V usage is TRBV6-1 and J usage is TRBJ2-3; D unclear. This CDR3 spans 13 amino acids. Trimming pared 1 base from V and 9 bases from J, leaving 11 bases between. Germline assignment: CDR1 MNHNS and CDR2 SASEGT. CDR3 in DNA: TGTGCCAGCAGTGAAGGAGCTAGTGTCACGCAGTATTTT. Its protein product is CASSEGASVTQYF.

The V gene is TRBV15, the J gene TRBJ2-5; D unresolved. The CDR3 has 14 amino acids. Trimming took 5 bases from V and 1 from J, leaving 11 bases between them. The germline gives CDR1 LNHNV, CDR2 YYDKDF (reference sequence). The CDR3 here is CATSQGRTQETQYF. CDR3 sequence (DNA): TGTGCCACCAGCCAAGGACGGACCCAAGAGACCCAGTACTTC.

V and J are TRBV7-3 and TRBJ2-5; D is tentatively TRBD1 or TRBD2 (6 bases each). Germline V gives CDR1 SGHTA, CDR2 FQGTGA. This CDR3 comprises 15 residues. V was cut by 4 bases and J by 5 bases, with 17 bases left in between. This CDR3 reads CASSSNPGAGETQYF. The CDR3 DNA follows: TGTGCCAGCAGCTCTAACCCGGGGGCGGGGGAGACCCAGTACTTC.

The CDR3 nucleotides read TGCAGCGTTGCCCGGGCCAGGGTAAAGACTAGCGGGAGGGCCGAGGTAGATACGCAGTATTTT. This codes for CSVARARVKTSGRAEVDTQYF. The genes are TRBV29-1 and TRBJ2-3, with 14 bases fitting TRBD2. The CDR3 covers 21 residues. The V gene end was trimmed by 4 bases and the J gene end by 5 bases; junction bases not matched to a gene: 23. Germline loops: CDR1 SQVTM, CDR2 ANQGSEA.